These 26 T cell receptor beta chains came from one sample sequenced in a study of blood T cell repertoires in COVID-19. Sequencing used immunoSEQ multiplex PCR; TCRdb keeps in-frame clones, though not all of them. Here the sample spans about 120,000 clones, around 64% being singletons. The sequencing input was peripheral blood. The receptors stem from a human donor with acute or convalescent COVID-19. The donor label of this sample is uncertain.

The CDR3 DNA reads TGTGCCAGCAGCTGGGGGCGCCGGAGAGGACATTCACCCCTCCACTTT. It encodes CASSWGRRRGHSPLHF. The chain has TRBV27 and TRBJ1-6, with D tentatively TRBD1 (6 bases). Germline CDR1 reads MNHEY; CDR2 reads SMNVEV (reference sequence). The CDR3 length is 16 residues. With 6 bases removed from V and 8 bases from J, the gap between germline ends came to 20 bases.

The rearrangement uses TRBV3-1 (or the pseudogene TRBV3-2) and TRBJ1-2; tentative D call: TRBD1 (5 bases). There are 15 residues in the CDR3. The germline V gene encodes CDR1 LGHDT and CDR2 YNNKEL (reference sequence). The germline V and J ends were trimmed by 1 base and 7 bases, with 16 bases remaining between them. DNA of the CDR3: TGTGCCAGCAGCCAAGGGACATATCAGGCCCTTGGCTACACCTTC. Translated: CASSQGTYQALGYTF.

The CDR3 coding sequence is TGTGCAAGTCGCTTAAATCTGGTCAGGTACAACACTGAAGCTTTCTTT. This encodes CASRLNLVRYNTEAFF. This chain joins TRBV12-2 and TRBJ1-1; the D call in the table, TRBD1, was not verified against the DNA. TRBV12-2 is a pseudogene. The CDR3 spans 16 residues.

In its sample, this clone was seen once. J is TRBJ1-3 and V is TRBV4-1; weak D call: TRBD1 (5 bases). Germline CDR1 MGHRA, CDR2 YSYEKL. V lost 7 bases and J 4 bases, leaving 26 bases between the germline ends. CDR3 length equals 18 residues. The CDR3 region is CASTRQPQVYLTGNTIYF. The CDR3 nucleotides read TGCGCCAGCACCCGACAGCCCCAAGTGTACTTAACCGGAAACACCATATATTTT.

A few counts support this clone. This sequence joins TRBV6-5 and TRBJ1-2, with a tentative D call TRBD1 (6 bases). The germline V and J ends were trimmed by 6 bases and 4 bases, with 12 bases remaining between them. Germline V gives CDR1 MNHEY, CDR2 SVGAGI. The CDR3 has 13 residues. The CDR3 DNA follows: TGTGCCAGCAGAACCACAGGGCCCTATGGCTACACCTTC. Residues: CASRTTGPYGYTF.

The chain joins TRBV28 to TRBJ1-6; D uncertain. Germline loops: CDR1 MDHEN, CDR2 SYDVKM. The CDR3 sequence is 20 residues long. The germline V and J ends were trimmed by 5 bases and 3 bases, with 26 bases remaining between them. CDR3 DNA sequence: TGTGCCAGCAGTGACGCAGGCGGGTTTTGGTTTGACGACTATAATTCACCCCTCCACTTT. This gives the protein CASSDAGGFWFDDYNSPLHF.

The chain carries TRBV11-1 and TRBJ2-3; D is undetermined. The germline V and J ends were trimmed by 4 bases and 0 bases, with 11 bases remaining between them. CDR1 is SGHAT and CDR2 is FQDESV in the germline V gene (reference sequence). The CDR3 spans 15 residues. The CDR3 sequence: CASSSSYSSTDTQYF. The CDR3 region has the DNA TGTGCCAGCAGCTCGTCATATAGTAGCACAGATACGCAGTATTTT.

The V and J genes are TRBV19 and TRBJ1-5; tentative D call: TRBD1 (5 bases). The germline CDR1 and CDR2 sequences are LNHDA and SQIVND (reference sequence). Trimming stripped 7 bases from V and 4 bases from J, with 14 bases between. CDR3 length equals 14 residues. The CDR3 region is CASNRDFSNQPQHF. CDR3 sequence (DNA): TGTGCCAGTAACCGGGACTTCTCAAATCAGCCCCAGCATTTT.

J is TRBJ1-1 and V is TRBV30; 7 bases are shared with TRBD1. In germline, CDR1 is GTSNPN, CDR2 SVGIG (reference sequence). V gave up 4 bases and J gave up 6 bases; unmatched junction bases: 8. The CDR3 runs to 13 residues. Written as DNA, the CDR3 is TGTGCCTGGATTGACAGGGCGGCGGCTGAAGCTTTCTTT. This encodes CAWIDRAAAEAFF.

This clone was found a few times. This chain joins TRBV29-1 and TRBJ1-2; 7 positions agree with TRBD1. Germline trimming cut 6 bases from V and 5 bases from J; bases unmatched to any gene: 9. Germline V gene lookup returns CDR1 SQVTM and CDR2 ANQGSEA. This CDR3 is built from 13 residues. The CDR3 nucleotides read TGCAGCGTCTTAGACAGGGTGGATTATGGCTACACCTTC. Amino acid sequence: CSVLDRVDYGYTF.

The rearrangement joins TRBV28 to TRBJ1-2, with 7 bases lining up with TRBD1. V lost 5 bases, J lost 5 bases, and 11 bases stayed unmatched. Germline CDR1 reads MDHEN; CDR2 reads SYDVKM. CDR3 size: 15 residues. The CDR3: CASSPGSDRRYGYTF. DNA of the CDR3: TGTGCCAGCAGTCCCGGGTCGGACAGGAGGTATGGCTACACCTTC.

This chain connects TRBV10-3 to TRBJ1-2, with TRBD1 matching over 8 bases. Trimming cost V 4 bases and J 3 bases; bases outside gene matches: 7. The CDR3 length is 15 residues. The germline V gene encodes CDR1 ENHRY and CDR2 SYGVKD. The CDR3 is CAISAQGGMDYGYTF. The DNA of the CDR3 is TGTGCCATCAGTGCACAGGGGGGGATGGACTATGGCTACACCTTC.

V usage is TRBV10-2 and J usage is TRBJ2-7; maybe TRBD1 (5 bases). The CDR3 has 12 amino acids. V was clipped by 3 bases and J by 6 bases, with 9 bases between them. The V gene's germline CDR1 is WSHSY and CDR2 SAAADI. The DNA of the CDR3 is TGCGCCAGCAGTGACCCACAGGTCGAGCAGTACTTC. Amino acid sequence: CASSDPQVEQYF.

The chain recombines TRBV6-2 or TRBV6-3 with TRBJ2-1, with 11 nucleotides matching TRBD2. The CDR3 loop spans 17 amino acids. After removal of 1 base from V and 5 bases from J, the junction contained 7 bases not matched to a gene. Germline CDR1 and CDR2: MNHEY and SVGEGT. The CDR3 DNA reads TGTGCCAGCAGTTACTTTGGGCGACTAGCGGGGAACAATGAGCAGTTCTTC. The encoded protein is CASSYFGRLAGNNEQFF.

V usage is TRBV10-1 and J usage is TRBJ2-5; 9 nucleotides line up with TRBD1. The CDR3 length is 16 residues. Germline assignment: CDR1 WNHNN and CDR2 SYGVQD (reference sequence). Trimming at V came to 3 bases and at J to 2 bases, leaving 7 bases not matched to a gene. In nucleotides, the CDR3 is TGCGCCAGCAGTGACTACACCGGGACAGGGCAAGAGACCCAGTACTTC. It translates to CASSDYTGTGQETQYF.

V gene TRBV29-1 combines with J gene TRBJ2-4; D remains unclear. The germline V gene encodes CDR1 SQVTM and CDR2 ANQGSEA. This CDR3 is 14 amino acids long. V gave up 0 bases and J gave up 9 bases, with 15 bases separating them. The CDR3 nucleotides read TGCAGCGTTGAAGACGATGAGGAAATATCCATTCAGTACTTC. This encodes CSVEDDEEISIQYF. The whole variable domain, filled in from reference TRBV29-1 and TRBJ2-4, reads SAVISQKPSRDICQRGTSLTIQCQVDSQVTMMFWYRQQPGQSLTLIATANQGSEATYESGFVIDKFPISRPNLTFSTLTVSNMSPEDSSIYLCSVEDDEEISIQYFGAGTRLSVL.

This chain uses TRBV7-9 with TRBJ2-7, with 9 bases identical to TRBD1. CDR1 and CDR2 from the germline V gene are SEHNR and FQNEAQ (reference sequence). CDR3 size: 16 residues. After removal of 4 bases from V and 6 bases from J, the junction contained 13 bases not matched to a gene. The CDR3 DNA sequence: TGTGCCAGCAGCTCCCCTCTGGGACAGGGAAATTCCGAGCAGTACTTC. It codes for CASSSPLGQGNSEQYF.

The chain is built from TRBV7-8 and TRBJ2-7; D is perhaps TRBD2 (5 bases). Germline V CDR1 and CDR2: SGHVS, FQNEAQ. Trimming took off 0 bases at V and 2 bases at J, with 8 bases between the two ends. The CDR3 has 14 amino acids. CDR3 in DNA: TGTGCCAGCAGCTTAGCGCAGCGGCCCTACGAGCAGTACGTC. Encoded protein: CASSLAQRPYEQYV.

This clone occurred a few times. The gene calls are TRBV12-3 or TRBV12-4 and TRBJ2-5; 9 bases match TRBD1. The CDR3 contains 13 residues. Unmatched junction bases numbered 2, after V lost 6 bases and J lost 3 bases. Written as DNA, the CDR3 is TGTGCCAGCAGCCGACAGGGGGAAGAGACCCAGTACTTC. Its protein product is CASSRQGEETQYF.

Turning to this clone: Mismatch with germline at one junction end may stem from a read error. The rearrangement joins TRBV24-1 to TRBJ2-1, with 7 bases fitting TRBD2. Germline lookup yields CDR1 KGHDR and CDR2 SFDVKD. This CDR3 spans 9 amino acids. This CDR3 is CASSWEGLF. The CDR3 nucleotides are TGTGCCTCGTCTTGGGAGGGGCTCTTC.

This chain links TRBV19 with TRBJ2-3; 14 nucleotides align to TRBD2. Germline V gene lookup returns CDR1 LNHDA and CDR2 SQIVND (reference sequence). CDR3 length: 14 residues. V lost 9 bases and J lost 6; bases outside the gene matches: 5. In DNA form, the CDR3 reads TGTGCCAGCAGACTAGCGGGGGGGATGGATACGCAGTATTTT. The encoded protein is CASRLAGGMDTQYF.

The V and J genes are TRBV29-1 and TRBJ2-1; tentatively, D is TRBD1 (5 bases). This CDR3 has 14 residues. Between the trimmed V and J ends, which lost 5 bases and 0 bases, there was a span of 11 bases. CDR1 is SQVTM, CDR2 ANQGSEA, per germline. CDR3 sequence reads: CSVPGWNSYNEQFF. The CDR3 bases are TGCAGCGTTCCAGGGTGGAACTCCTACAATGAGCAGTTCTTC.

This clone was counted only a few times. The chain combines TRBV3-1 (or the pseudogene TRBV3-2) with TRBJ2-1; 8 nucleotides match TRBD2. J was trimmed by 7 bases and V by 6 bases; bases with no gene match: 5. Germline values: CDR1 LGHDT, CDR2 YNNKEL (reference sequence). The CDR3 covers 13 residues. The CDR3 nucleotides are TGTGCCAGCAGGAGAGGCGGGGGGAATGAGCAGTTCTTC. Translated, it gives CASRRGGGNEQFF.

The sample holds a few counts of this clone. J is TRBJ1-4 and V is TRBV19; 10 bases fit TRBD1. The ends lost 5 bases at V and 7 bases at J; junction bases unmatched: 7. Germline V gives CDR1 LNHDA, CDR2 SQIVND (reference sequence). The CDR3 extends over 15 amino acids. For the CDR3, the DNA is TGTGCCAGTAGTCTTCCGACAGGGGGCCGTGAAAAACTGTTTTTT. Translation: CASSLPTGGREKLFF.

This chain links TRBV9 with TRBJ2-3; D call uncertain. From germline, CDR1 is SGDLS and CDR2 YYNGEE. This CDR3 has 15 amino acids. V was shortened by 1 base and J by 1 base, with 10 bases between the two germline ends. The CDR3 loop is CASSVTPQGTDTQYF. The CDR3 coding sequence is TGTGCCAGCAGCGTAACCCCGCAGGGCACAGATACGCAGTATTTT.

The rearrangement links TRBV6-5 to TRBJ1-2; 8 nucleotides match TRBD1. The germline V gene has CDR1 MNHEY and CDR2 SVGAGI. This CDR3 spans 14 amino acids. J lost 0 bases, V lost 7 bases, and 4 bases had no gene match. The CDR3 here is CASKRTGTNYGYTF. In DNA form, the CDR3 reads TGTGCCAGCAAACGGACAGGGACTAACTATGGCTACACCTTC.